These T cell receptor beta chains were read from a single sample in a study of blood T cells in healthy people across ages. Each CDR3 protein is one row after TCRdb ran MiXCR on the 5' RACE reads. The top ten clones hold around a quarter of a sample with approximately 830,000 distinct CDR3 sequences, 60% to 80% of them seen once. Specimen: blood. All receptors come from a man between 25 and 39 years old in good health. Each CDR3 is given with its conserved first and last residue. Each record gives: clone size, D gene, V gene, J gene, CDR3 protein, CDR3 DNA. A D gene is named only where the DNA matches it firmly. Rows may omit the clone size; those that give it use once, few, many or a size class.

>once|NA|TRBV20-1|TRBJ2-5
CSAWGTETQYF
TGCAGTGCATGGGGGACCGAGACCCAGTACTTC
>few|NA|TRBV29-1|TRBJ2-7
CSVEAGVYEQYF
TGCAGCGTTGAAGCAGGGGTCTACGAGCAGTACTTC
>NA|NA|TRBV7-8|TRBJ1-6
CASSLRFGHPEGSPLHF
TGTGCCAGCAGCTTACGTTTCGGACACCCCGAGGGCTCACCCCTCCACTTT
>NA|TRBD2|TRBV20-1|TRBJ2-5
CSARVAGGTQETQYF
TGCAGTGCTAGAGTAGCGGGGGGCACACAAGAGACCCAGTACTTC
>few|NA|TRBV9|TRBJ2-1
CASSVRGARYNEQFF
TGTGCCAGCAGCGTTAGGGGGGCCCGGTACAATGAGCAGTTCTTC
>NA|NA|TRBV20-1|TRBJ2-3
CSASETTDTQYF
TGCAGTGCTAGTGAGACTACAGATACGCAGTATTTT
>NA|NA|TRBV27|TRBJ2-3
CASNEGPYTDTQYF
TGTGCCAGCAATGAGGGTCCTTACACAGATACGCAGTATTTT
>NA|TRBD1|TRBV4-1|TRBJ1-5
CASRDVGRGPNQPQHF
TGCGCCAGCAGGGATGTTGGTAGGGGGCCGAATCAGCCCCAGCATTTT
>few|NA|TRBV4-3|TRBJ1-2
CASSQDHGRGHYGYTF
TGCGCCAGCAGCCAAGATCACGGCAGGGGACACTATGGCTACACCTTC
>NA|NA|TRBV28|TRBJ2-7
CASTITGKSDEQYF
TGTGCCAGCACCATAACAGGGAAATCGGACGAGCAGTACTTC
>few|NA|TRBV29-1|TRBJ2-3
CSVDGLFGTDTQYF
TGCAGCGTTGATGGGCTTTTTGGTACAGATACGCAGTATTTT
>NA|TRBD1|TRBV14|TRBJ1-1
CASSQPDRAGEAFF
TGTGCCAGCAGCCAACCCGACAGGGCTGGTGAAGCTTTCTTT
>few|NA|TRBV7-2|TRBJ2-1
CASTKSGNEQFF
TGTGCCAGCACCAAAAGTGGGAATGAGCAGTTCTTC
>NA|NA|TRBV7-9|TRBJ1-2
CASSLQYGGGDGYTF
TGTGCCAGCAGCCTCCAGTACGGGGGAGGCGATGGCTACACCTTC
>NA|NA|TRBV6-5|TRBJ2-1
CAGSYSRYSYNEQFF
TGTGCCGGCAGTTACTCGAGGTACTCCTACAATGAGCAGTTCTTC
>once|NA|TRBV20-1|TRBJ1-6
CSALRDVNSPLHF
TGCAGTGCTCTCCGGGACGTCAATTCACCCCTCCACTTT
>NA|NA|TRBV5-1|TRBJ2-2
CAGSFGQNTGELFF
TGCGCCGGCAGCTTCGGACAGAACACCGGGGAGCTGTTTTTT
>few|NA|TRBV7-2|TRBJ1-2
CASSLAVGYTF
TGTGCCAGCAGCTTAGCGGTTGGCTACACCTTC
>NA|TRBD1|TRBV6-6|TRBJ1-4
CASSYQGGAEKLFF
TGTGCCAGCAGTTACCAGGGGGGTGCTGAAAAACTGTTTTTT
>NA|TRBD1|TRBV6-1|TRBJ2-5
CASSGRLGQGQETQYF
TGTGCCAGCAGTGGCCGCCTGGGACAGGGTCAAGAGACCCAGTACTTC
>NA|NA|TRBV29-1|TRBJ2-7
CSVVRTVPHEQYF
TGCAGCGTTGTTAGGACCGTTCCCCACGAGCAGTACTTC
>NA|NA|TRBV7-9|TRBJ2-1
CASSFRAGDNEQFF
TGTGCCAGCAGCTTTAGGGCAGGAGACAATGAGCAGTTCTTC
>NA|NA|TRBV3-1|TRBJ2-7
CASSQPRDAYEQYF
TGTGCCAGCAGCCAACCTCGGGACGCCTACGAGCAGTACTTC